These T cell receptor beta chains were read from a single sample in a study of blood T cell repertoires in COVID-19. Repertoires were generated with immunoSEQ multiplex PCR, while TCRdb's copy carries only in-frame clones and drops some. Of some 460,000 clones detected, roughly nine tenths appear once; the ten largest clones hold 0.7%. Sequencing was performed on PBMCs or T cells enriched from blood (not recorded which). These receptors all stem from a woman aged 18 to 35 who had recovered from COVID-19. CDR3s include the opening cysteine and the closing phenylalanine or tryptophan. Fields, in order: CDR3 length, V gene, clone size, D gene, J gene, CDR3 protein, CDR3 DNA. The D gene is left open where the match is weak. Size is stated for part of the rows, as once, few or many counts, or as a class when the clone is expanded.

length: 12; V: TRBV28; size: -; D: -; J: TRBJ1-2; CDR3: CASSYPEGHYTF; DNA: TGTGCCAGCAGCTATCCTGAGGGTCACTACACCTTC
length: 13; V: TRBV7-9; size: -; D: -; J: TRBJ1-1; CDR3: CASSLGTEKRAFF; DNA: TGTGCCAGCAGCTTAGGTACTGAGAAGAGGGCTTTCTTT
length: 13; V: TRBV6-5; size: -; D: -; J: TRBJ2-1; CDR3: CASGRQVYNEQFF; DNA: TGTGCCAGCGGGAGACAGGTCTACAATGAGCAGTTCTTC
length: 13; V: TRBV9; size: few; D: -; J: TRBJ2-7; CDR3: CASSVGFRDEQYF; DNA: TGTGCCAGCAGCGTAGGGTTCAGGGACGAGCAGTACTTC
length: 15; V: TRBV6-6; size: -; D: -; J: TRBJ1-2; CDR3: CASSYQTTASGGYTF; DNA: TGTGCCAGCAGTTACCAGACGACGGCCTCGGGGGGCTACACCTTC
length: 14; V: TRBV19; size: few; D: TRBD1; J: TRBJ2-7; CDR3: CASSMDRVSYEQYF; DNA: TGTGCCAGTAGTATGGACAGGGTTTCCTACGAGCAGTACTTC
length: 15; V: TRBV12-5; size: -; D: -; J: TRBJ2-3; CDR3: CASGSRRGKADTQYF; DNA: TGTGCTAGTGGTTCCCGGAGGGGAAAAGCAGATACGCAGTATTTT
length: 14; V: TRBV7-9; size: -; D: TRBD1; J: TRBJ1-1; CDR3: CASSLQGAGTEAFF; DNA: TGTGCCAGCAGCCTACAGGGGGCTGGCACTGAAGCTTTCTTT
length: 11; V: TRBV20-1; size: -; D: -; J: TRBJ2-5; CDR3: CSPEEQETQYF; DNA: TGCAGTCCCGAGGAGCAAGAGACCCAGTACTTC
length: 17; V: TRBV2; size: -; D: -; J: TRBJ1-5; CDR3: CASSGPWIAVSNQPQHF; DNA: TGTGCCAGCAGTGGCCCTTGGATAGCCGTTAGCAATCAGCCCCAGCATTTT
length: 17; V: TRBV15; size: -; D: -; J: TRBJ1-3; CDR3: CATSSPTGSGSGNTIYF; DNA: TGTGCCACCAGCAGCCCGACAGGTTCCGGCTCTGGAAACACCATATATTTT
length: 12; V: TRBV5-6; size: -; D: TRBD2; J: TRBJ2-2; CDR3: CASSRGAGELFF; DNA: TGTGCCAGCTCCCGGGGGGCCGGGGAGCTGTTTTTT
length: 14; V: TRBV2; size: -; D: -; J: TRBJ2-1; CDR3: CAPRGGGGDNEQFF; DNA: TGTGCCCCACGAGGGGGGGGCGGTGACAATGAGCAGTTCTTC
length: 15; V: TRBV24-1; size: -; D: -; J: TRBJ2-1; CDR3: CATSDGGRSYNEQFF; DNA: TGTGCCACCAGTGATGGGGGCCGCTCCTACAATGAGCAGTTCTTC
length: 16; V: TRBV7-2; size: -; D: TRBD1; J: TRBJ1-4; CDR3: CASSPFGTGENEKLFF; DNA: TGTGCCAGCAGCCCGTTCGGGACAGGGGAGAATGAAAAACTGTTTTTT
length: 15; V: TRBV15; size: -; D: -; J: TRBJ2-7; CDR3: CATSRDRTGSYEQYF; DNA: TGTGCCACCAGCAGAGATCGAACGGGGAGTTACGAGCAGTACTTC
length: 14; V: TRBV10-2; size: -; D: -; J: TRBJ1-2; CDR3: CASSELRVAYGYTF; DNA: TGCGCCAGCAGCGAACTCAGGGTCGCCTATGGCTACACCTTC
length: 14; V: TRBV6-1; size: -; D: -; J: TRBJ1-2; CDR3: CASSETWEDYGYTF; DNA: TGTGCCAGCAGTGAAACTTGGGAGGACTATGGCTACACCTTC
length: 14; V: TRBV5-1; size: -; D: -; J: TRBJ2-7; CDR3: CASSGRDGGYEQYF; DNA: TGCGCCAGCAGCGGGCGGGACGGGGGCTACGAGCAGTACTTC
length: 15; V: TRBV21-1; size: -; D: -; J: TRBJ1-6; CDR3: CASSKERGQKKTLHF; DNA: TGTGCCAGCAGCAAAGAGAGGGGACAGAAAAAAACCCTCCACTTT
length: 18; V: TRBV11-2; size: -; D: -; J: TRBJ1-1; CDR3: CASSSDSFFTQGGTEAFF; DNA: TGTGCCAGCAGCTCCGACTCCTTTTTTACACAGGGCGGGACTGAAGCTTTCTTT
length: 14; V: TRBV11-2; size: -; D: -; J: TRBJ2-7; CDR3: CASSLGRGSYEQYF; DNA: TGTGCCAGCAGCTTAGGCCGCGGTTCCTACGAGCAGTACTTC